The 25 T cell receptor beta chains reported below all come from one sample, sequenced in a study of blood T cell repertoires in COVID-19. Using immunoSEQ multiplex PCR, the repertoire was profiled, and TCRdb retains in-frame clones only, with some absent. Of around 150,000 clones listed, approximately 90% were seen once; the top ten hold 0.99%. The sample was peripheral blood. The source is a man younger than 35 with acute or convalescent COVID-19.

This chain connects TRBV30 to TRBJ2-2; 8 nucleotides line up with TRBD1. Germline V gene lookup returns CDR1 GTSNPN and CDR2 SVGIG (reference sequence). With V trimmed by 0 bases and J by 1 base, 7 bases remained unmatched. The CDR3 loop spans 17 amino acids. CDR3 nucleotides: TGTGCCTGGAGTGTAAATTTCGGGACAGGGAACACCGGGGAGCTGTTTTTT. It translates to CAWSVNFGTGNTGELFF.

The sample holds a few counts of this clone. The chain couples TRBV5-1 to TRBJ1-1, with 10 bases aligning to TRBD1. The V gene end was trimmed by 0 bases and the J gene end by 3 bases; junction bases not matched to a gene: 8. Germline CDR1 reads SGHRS; CDR2 reads YFSETQ. The CDR3 spans 17 residues. CDR3 coding DNA: TGCGCCAGCAGCTTGGCGTCGGGACAGGGGAGGGACACTGAAGCTTTCTTT. This encodes CASSLASGQGRDTEAFF. The entire variable domain, with the rest obtained from reference TRBV5-1 and TRBJ1-1, is as follows: KAGVTQTPRYLIKTRGQQVTLSCSPISGHRSVSWYQQTPGQGLQFLFEYFSETQRNKGNFPGRFSGRQFSNSRSEMNVSTLELGDSALYLCASSLASGQGRDTEAFFGQGTRLTVV.

The rearrangement uses TRBV29-1 and TRBJ2-2; no clear D. Germline V gives CDR1 SQVTM, CDR2 ANQGSEA. V dropped 7 bases and J dropped 3 bases, with 12 bases sitting between them. The CDR3 extends over 13 amino acids. CDR3 sequence: CSARYIDTGELFF. CDR3 coding DNA: TGCAGCGCCAGATATATTGACACCGGGGAGCTGTTTTTT.

The CDR3, as DNA: TGTGCCAGCTCTCGGCAGGGAAGCCCTGGAAACACCATATATTTT. Its protein is CASSRQGSPGNTIYF. The V and J genes are TRBV9 and TRBJ1-3; D perhaps matches TRBD1 (5 bases). CDR3 length: 15 amino acids. Germline V gives CDR1 SGDLS, CDR2 YYNGEE. Deletions cut 7 bases from V and 2 bases from J, with 16 bases between.

This clone came up once. The chain uses TRBV28 and TRBJ1-1; D unclear. V was cut by 3 bases and J by 0 bases, with 5 bases left in between. There are 13 residues in the CDR3. Germline V gene sequence: CDR1 MDHEN, CDR2 SYDVKM. The CDR3 DNA reads TGTGCCAGCAGTTTTATTATGAACACTGAAGCTTTCTTT. It yields the protein CASSFIMNTEAFF.

The chain has TRBV7-9 and TRBJ1-4; possible D gene TRBD1, 6 bases. There are 15 residues in the CDR3. The V end lost 4 bases, the J end lost 6 bases, and 15 bases lay between the germline ends. The germline gives CDR1 SEHNR, CDR2 FQNEAQ (reference sequence). CDR3 region: CASSSRGGFDEKLFF. Here the CDR3 DNA reads TGTGCCAGCAGCTCCAGGGGCGGTTTTGATGAAAAACTGTTTTTT.

This sequence joins TRBV2 and TRBJ1-4, with a possible D match to TRBD1 (5 bases). V gave up 5 bases and J gave up 8 bases, with 15 bases separating them. This CDR3 has 14 residues. CDR1 and CDR2 from the germline V gene are SNHLY and FYNNEI. The CDR3 DNA reads as TGTGCCAGCAGTCCGTGGCAGGGAAAGGAAAAACTGTTTTTT. This codes for CASSPWQGKEKLFF.

The chain recombines TRBV5-1 with TRBJ2-7; D is perhaps TRBD1 (6 bases). Germline-derived CDR1 and CDR2 are SGHRS and YFSETQ. The CDR3 consists of 16 residues. Trimming stripped 0 bases from V and 2 bases from J, with 15 bases between. CDR3 in amino acids: CASSLGRVQGAYEQYF. In nucleotides, the CDR3 is TGCGCCAGCAGCTTGGGTCGAGTACAGGGAGCCTACGAGCAGTACTTC. The variable domain in full, with the rest retrieved from reference TRBV5-1 and TRBJ2-7, is KAGVTQTPRYLIKTRGQQVTLSCSPISGHRSVSWYQQTPGQGLQFLFEYFSETQRNKGNFPGRFSGRQFSNSRSEMNVSTLELGDSALYLCASSLGRVQGAYEQYFGPGTRLTVT.

The chain uses TRBV29-1 and TRBJ1-2; a possible D gene is TRBD1 (5 bases). This CDR3 is 15 amino acids long. Germline CDR1 reads SQVTM; CDR2 reads ANQGSEA. V was clipped by 7 bases and J by 6 bases, with 24 bases between them. The CDR3 here is CSAGWRGRGGHGYTF. The CDR3 DNA is TGCAGCGCCGGGTGGAGGGGCCGTGGAGGTCATGGCTACACCTTC.

The chain couples TRBV6-6 to TRBJ1-3; no firm D call. CDR1 and CDR2 (germline): MNHNY, SVGAGI (reference sequence). The CDR3 has 14 amino acids. Trimming left V 7 bases short and J 2 bases short, with 12 bases between. CDR3 region: CASTLGGPGNTIYF. CDR3 in DNA: TGTGCCAGCACCCTGGGAGGGCCTGGAAACACCATATATTTT.

The V and J genes are TRBV30 and TRBJ2-3; tentative D call: TRBD2 (7 bases). V gave up 4 bases and J gave up 2 bases, with 16 bases separating them. The CDR3 has 15 residues. Germline CDR1 GTSNPN, CDR2 SVGIG (reference sequence). The CDR3 DNA reads as TGTGCCTGGACCCGGGGGGCAGGGGACACAGATACGCAGTATTTT. This sequence encodes CAWTRGAGDTDTQYF.

This clone was observed once. The chain uses TRBV12-3 or TRBV12-4 and TRBJ1-1, with 7 bases fitting TRBD1. Trimming removed 7 bases from V and 5 bases from J; junction bases left unmatched: 4. The CDR3 has 12 residues. CDR3 in amino acids: CASTQGGTEAFF. CDR3 coding DNA: TGTGCCAGCACCCAGGGGGGAACTGAAGCTTTCTTT.

The chain combines TRBV7-8 with TRBJ2-3, with D perhaps TRBD2 (5 bases). Trimming left V 11 bases short and J 0 bases short, with 15 bases between. The CDR3 contains 14 residues. Germline loops: CDR1 SGHVS, CDR2 FQNEAQ. DNA for the CDR3: TGTGCCTGCGGGTCTTCCCTTAGCACAGATACGCAGTATTTT. This translates into CACGSSLSTDTQYF.

The chain's CDR3 is CASSVDRGSPLHF. DNA for the CDR3: TGTGCCAGCAGTGTGGACAGGGGATCACCCCTCCACTTT. The rearrangement uses TRBV2 and TRBJ1-6; 9 positions match TRBD1. Germline V gene sequence: CDR1 SNHLY, CDR2 FYNNEI. With V trimmed by 4 bases and J by 10 bases, 2 bases remained unmatched. The CDR3 is made up of 13 amino acids.

The chain has TRBV6-2 or TRBV6-3 and TRBJ2-5; TRBD2 aligns across 11 bases. V lost 6 bases to trimming and J lost 5 bases; unmatched junction nucleotides: 11. The CDR3 is 16 amino acids. Germline V lookup: CDR1 MNHEY, CDR2 SVGEGT. This chain's CDR3 is CASSDTSGSLGETQYF. The CDR3 coding sequence is TGTGCCAGCAGCGATACTAGCGGGAGTCTAGGGGAGACCCAGTACTTC.

The gene calls are TRBV18 and TRBJ2-6, with 10 bases that match TRBD1. Germline V CDR1 and CDR2: KGHSH, LQKENI. This CDR3 spans 18 amino acids. J lost 0 bases, V lost 3 bases, and 5 bases had no gene match. The CDR3 nucleotides are TGTGCCAGCTCACCCGGGACAGGGGCAGCCTCTGGGGCCAACGTCCTGACTTTC. Translation: CASSPGTGAASGANVLTF.

This rearrangement joins TRBV5-8 to TRBJ1-2; 12 bases agree with TRBD1. Per the germline V gene, CDR1 is SGHTS and CDR2 is YDEGEE. With 4 bases clipped from V and 7 bases from J, the junction kept 8 bases outside the gene matches. The length of the CDR3 is 15 residues. CDR3 in amino acids: CASSRPGTGGIGYTF. The CDR3, as DNA: TGTGCCAGCAGCCGTCCCGGGACAGGGGGCATTGGCTACACCTTC.

The chain recombines TRBV5-4 with TRBJ1-1; tentative D call: TRBD1 (6 bases). The CDR3 spans 15 residues. The germline V and J ends were trimmed by 4 bases and 3 bases, with 16 bases remaining between them. CDR1 is SGHNT, CDR2 YYREEE, per germline (reference sequence). This CDR3 reads CASSPRGGLDTEAFF. The CDR3 region has the DNA TGTGCCAGCAGCCCTCGGGGGGGGCTGGACACTGAAGCTTTCTTT.

This sequence joins TRBV6-1 and TRBJ1-6; TRBD1 matches 10 bases. Germline assignment: CDR1 MNHNS and CDR2 SASEGT. V gave up 3 bases and J gave up 7 bases; unmatched junction bases: 3. This CDR3 is built from 15 residues. The chain's CDR3 is CASSDRDRGNSPLHF. The CDR3 DNA reads as TGTGCCAGCAGTGACCGGGACAGGGGCAATTCACCCCTCCACTTT.

The V and J genes are TRBV7-2 and TRBJ1-2; 9 positions match TRBD1. V lost 4 bases, J lost 1 base, and 4 bases stayed unmatched. The V gene's germline CDR1 is SGHTA and CDR2 FQGNSA. The CDR3 totals 15 residues. CDR3 residues: CASSSNRGRNYGYTF. The CDR3 bases are TGTGCCAGCAGCTCTAACAGGGGGCGTAACTATGGCTACACCTTC.

The V call is TRBV7-8, the J call TRBJ1-1; a possible D gene is TRBD1 (6 bases). Per the germline V gene, CDR1 is SGHVS and CDR2 is FQNEAQ. CDR3 length: 14 residues. Trimming removed 5 bases from V and 1 base from J, with 11 bases in between. In nucleotides, the CDR3 is TGTGCCAGCAGCAAGGGGGGGCCGAACACTGAAGCTTTCTTT. Its translation: CASSKGGPNTEAFF.

This chain links TRBV2 with TRBJ2-7; TRBD1 matches at 10 bases. J gave up 3 bases and V 6 bases, and 5 bases lay outside the gene matches. In germline, CDR1 is SNHLY, CDR2 FYNNEI. The CDR3 loop spans 14 amino acids. CDR3 protein: CASSRDRGFYEQYF. CDR3 DNA: TGTGCCAGCAGCCGGGACAGGGGCTTCTACGAGCAGTACTTC.

This clone appeared a few times. The V gene is TRBV12-3 or TRBV12-4, the J gene TRBJ1-2; no firm D call. The ends were cut back, 2 bases at V and 3 bases at J, with 4 bases in the middle. The CDR3 totals 12 residues. CDR3 in amino acids: CASSLNYYGYTF. DNA for the CDR3: TGTGCCAGCAGTTTAAACTACTATGGCTACACCTTC.

The J gene is TRBJ1-1, the V gene TRBV7-9; a weak D match, TRBD1 (6 bases). Germline V CDR1 and CDR2: SEHNR, FQNEAQ (reference sequence). The CDR3 contains 15 residues. V gave up 5 bases and J gave up 1 base, with 14 bases separating them. CDR3 nucleotide sequence: TGTGCCAGCAGCCCAAGATCGACAGGGAACACTGAAGCTTTCTTT. Residues: CASSPRSTGNTEAFF.

V and J are TRBV2 and TRBJ1-6; the match to TRBD1 covers 10 bases. The CDR3 is made up of 15 amino acids. V gave up 4 bases and J gave up 6 bases; unmatched junction bases: 3. The germline V gene encodes CDR1 SNHLY and CDR2 FYNNEI. The CDR3 sequence: CASSGQGAFNSPLHF. DNA for the CDR3: TGTGCCAGCAGTGGACAGGGGGCGTTTAATTCACCCCTCCACTTT.